This T cell receptor (beta chain) was recorded in a study of shared T cell receptors in the human thymus. Assay: immunoSEQ multiplex PCR; the TCRdb copy retains only in-frame clones and omits some. The repertoire consists of some 700,000 clones, with approximately 85% occurring once and the leading ten covering 0.0095% to 0.011%. Germline CDR1 SQVTM, CDR2 ANQGSEA. This CDR3 is 11 amino acids long. The data also belong to a second study, concerning human thymus T cells.

Sequencing input: thymocytes. This TCR was sampled from a girl under three years old with a congenital heart defect. This chain uses TRBV29-1 with TRBJ1-2; 8 nucleotides match TRBD1. The CDR3 nucleotides are TGCACCGACCAGGGGGCCAATGGCTACACCTTC. Translation: CTDQGANGYTF.